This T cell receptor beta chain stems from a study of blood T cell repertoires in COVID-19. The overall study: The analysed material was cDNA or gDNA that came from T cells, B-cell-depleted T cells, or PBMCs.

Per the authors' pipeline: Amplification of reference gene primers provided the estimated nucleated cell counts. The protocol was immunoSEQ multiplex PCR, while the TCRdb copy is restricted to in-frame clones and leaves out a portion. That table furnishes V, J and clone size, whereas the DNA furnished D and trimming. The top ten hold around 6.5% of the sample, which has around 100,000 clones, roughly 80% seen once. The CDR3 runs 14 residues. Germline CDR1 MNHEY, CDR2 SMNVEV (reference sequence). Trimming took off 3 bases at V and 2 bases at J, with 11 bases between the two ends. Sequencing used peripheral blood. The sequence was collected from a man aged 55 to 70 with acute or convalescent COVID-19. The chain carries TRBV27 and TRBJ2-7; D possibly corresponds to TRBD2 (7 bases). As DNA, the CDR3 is TGTGCCAGCAGTTTGGTAGGGGGGGCCTACGAGCAGTACTTC. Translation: CASSLVGGAYEQYF.